One and the same sample provided the 20 T cell receptor beta chains below, sequenced in a study of T cells after yellow fever vaccination. A single record per CDR3 protein comes from TCRdb applying MiXCR to the 5' RACE reads. The sample consists of around 320,000 distinct CDR3 sequences, approximately 4.5% of them appearing once. The sequences come from PBMCs, collected 15 days after the yellow fever booster vaccination. The receptors come from a man aged 18 to 35 who received the YFV17D yellow fever vaccine.

The table lists this clonotype with many counts. V usage is TRBV24-1 and J usage is TRBJ2-5; possible D gene TRBD2, 6 bases. This CDR3 is 13 amino acids long. Germline CDR1 reads KGHDR; CDR2 reads SFDVKD. Trimming left V 3 bases short and J 4 bases short, with 8 bases between. The CDR3 coding sequence is TGTGCCACCAGTGATACGGGGGTAGAGACCCAGTACTTC. This sequence encodes CATSDTGVETQYF.

The chain combines TRBV7-9 with TRBJ1-6; D perhaps matches TRBD1 (5 bases). CDR1 SEHNR and CDR2 FQNEAQ come from the germline V gene (reference sequence). CDR3 length: 15 residues. The V gene lost 2 bases and the J gene lost 10 bases, with 15 bases spanning the gap. This CDR3 reads CASSLLAGSESPLHF. The CDR3 DNA follows: TGTGCCAGCAGCTTACTGGCAGGGTCCGAGTCACCCCTCCACTTT.

This clonotype was seen only a few times. This chain joins TRBV5-1 and TRBJ1-1; D is unresolved. The germline CDR1 and CDR2 sequences are SGHRS and YFSETQ. There are 15 residues in the CDR3. Trimming took 4 bases from V and 1 from J, leaving 14 bases between them. This CDR3 is CASSDQKAGNTEAFF. CDR3 coding DNA: TGCGCCAGCAGCGATCAAAAGGCCGGGAACACTGAAGCTTTCTTT.

This clonotype was counted ten times or more. The V call is TRBV6-2 or TRBV6-3, the J call TRBJ1-1; tentative D call: TRBD1 (5 bases). Germline V gene sequence: CDR1 MNHEY, CDR2 SVGEGT. The germline V and J ends were trimmed by 0 bases and 3 bases, with 14 bases remaining between them. There are 16 residues in the CDR3. Here the CDR3 reads CASSYSAEGYDTEAFF. CDR3 bases: TGTGCCAGCAGTTACTCGGCGGAGGGGTATGACACTGAAGCTTTCTTT.

Turning to this clonotype: The junction departs from the called germline gene at one end, perhaps through a read error. The genes are TRBV18 and TRBJ2-5, with D perhaps TRBD2 (5 bases). The CDR3 runs to 12 residues. Germline V gene data show CDR1 as KGHSH and CDR2 as LQKENI. The CDR3 reads CASSLGSGYVDF. CDR3 DNA: TGTGCCAGCTCACTCGGTTCGGGATACGTCGACTTC.

V gene TRBV7-9 combines with J gene TRBJ1-6; D is uncertain. V gave up 5 bases and J gave up 6 bases, with 11 bases separating them. The germline CDR1 and CDR2 sequences are SEHNR and FQNEAQ (reference sequence). This CDR3 contains 14 residues. Here the CDR3 reads CASSGAGSNSPLHF. The CDR3 nucleotides read TGTGCCAGCAGCGGAGCGGGCTCTAATTCACCCCTCCACTTT.

There are a few counts of this clonotype. The chain joins TRBV21-1 to TRBJ2-7; the table's D call of TRBD1 was not tested on the DNA. TRBV21-1 is a pseudogene. CDR3 length equals 18 residues. The CDR3 nucleotides are TGTGCCAGCAGCAAAGCTGGGGGGAGAAGCAGAAAAGCCTACGAGCAGTACGTC. Protein: CASSKAGGRSRKAYEQYV.

In this sample, this clonotype turned up many times. The V call is TRBV6-2 or TRBV6-3, the J call TRBJ1-2; D remains ambiguous. The CDR3 extends over 13 amino acids. Germline assignment: CDR1 MNHEY and CDR2 SVGEGT. Trimming took off 5 bases at V and 8 bases at J, with 15 bases between the two ends. In DNA form, the CDR3 reads TGTGCCAGCAGTCCCCGGACCATTAGGGGCTACACCTTC. Its protein is CASSPRTIRGYTF.

This clonotype came up many times. This chain uses TRBV7-9 with TRBJ2-7; TRBD1 aligns across 7 bases. V lost 1 base and J lost 5; bases outside the gene matches: 5. CDR1 SEHNR and CDR2 FQNEAQ come from the germline V gene (reference sequence). The CDR3 is 14 residues long. CDR3 region: CASSLGQGVDEQYV. In nucleotides, the CDR3 is TGTGCCAGCAGCTTAGGACAGGGAGTAGACGAGCAGTACGTC.

There are many counts of this clonotype. The chain has TRBV7-2 and TRBJ1-2, with D unclear. The CDR3 contains 13 residues. CDR1 SGHTA and CDR2 FQGNSA come from the germline V gene. V was clipped by 4 bases and J by 4 bases, with 10 bases between them. The CDR3 reads CASSSPRVYGYTF. For the CDR3, the DNA is TGTGCCAGCAGCTCCCCCCGGGTCTATGGCTACACCTTC.

This clonotype was recorded at least ten times. The chain recombines TRBV7-2 with TRBJ2-6; a weak D match, TRBD2 (6 bases). Germline V gene sequence: CDR1 SGHTA, CDR2 FQGNSA. Trimming took off 1 base at V and 6 bases at J, with 16 bases between the two ends. This CDR3 comprises 17 residues. CDR3: CASSLGGDWETANVLTF. In DNA form, the CDR3 reads TGTGCCAGCAGCTTAGGTGGGGACTGGGAAACGGCCAACGTCCTGACTTTC.

This clonotype was detected only a few times. The chain recombines TRBV29-1 with TRBJ2-2; perhaps D is TRBD1 or TRBD2 (5 bases each). Trimming shortened V by 5 bases and J by 0 bases, and 10 bases separated the two germline ends. The germline V gene has CDR1 SQVTM and CDR2 ANQGSEA. This CDR3 contains 14 residues. CDR3 sequence: CSVPGLTNTGELFF. The CDR3, as DNA: TGCAGCGTTCCGGGGCTGACGAACACCGGGGAGCTGTTTTTT.

This chain connects TRBV6-5 to TRBJ2-2, with D unresolved. The germline V gene encodes CDR1 MNHEY and CDR2 SVGAGI. V lost 8 bases to trimming and J lost 2 bases, with 12 bases between them. The CDR3 runs to 14 residues. CDR3 bases: TGTGCCAGCGGACCAGACCACAACACCGGGGAGCTGTTTTTT. This sequence encodes CASGPDHNTGELFF.

This chain links TRBV5-6 with TRBJ1-2, with D perhaps TRBD1 (6 bases). V was shortened by 4 bases and J by 4 bases, with 14 bases between the two germline ends. The CDR3 contains 14 residues. CDR1 and CDR2 from the germline V gene are SGHDT and YYEEEE. CDR3 region: CASSRPGTSYGYTF. The CDR3 DNA follows: TGTGCCAGCAGCCGCCCCGGGACATCCTATGGCTACACCTTC.

V gene TRBV14 combines with J gene TRBJ2-1; 7 nucleotides agree with TRBD1. This CDR3 is 14 amino acids long. V dropped 3 bases and J dropped 4; count of bases not matched to a gene: 3. Germline V lookup: CDR1 SGHDN, CDR2 FVKESK. CDR3 in DNA: TGTGCCAGCAGCCAGGGACAGTTTTACAATGAGCAGTTCTTC. Encoded protein: CASSQGQFYNEQFF.

This clonotype was observed at least ten times. For the CDR3, the DNA is TGCGCCAGCAGTGAGGGGAGGACTAGCGGGGGTTGGGAGCAGTTCTTC. As protein: CASSEGRTSGGWEQFF. V gene TRBV10-1 combines with J gene TRBJ2-1; 13 positions agree with TRBD2. CDR1 is WNHNN and CDR2 is SYGVQD in the germline V gene (reference sequence). CDR3 length: 16 amino acids. V trimming: 2 bases; J trimming: 10 bases; junction bases outside the gene matches: 8.

This clonotype was detected ten times or more. The chain carries TRBV30 and TRBJ2-2; the D is unclear. With 0 bases removed from V and 4 bases from J, the gap between germline ends came to 6 bases. The germline CDR1 and CDR2 sequences are GTSNPN and SVGIG (reference sequence). This CDR3 is 13 amino acids long. CDR3 in amino acids: CAWSVVSTGELFF. The CDR3 nucleotides read TGTGCCTGGAGTGTAGTAAGCACCGGGGAGCTGTTTTTT.

This clonotype appeared many times. The rearrangement uses TRBV18 and TRBJ1-5, with D possibly matching TRBD1 (5 bases). CDR3 size: 15 residues. Germline V CDR1 and CDR2: KGHSH, LQKENI. Trimming left V 6 bases short and J 2 bases short, with 14 bases between. CDR3 sequence reads: CASSTDSDRNQPQHF. The CDR3 region has the DNA TGTGCCAGCTCTACCGACAGTGATCGCAATCAGCCCCAGCATTTT. Using reference TRBV18 and TRBJ1-5 for the parts outside the CDR3, the full variable domain is NAGVMQNPRHLVRRRGQEARLRCSPMKGHSHVYWYRQLPEEGLKFMVYLQKENIIDESGMPKERFSAEFPKEGPSILRIQQVVRGDSAAYFCASSTDSDRNQPQHFGDGTRLSIL.

This clonotype was observed at least ten times. V and J are TRBV6-5 and TRBJ2-1, with a possible D match to TRBD1 (6 bases). Per germline, CDR1 MNHEY and CDR2 SVGAGI. This CDR3 comprises 14 residues. Trimming left V 2 bases short and J 4 bases short, with 9 bases between. DNA for the CDR3: TGTGCCAGCAGTTACGGGGGCGGTTACAATGAGCAGTTCTTC. This gives the protein CASSYGGGYNEQFF.

This clonotype showed up just a few times. The CDR3 spells CASSSPDSDGTEAFF. The CDR3 region has the DNA TGTGCCAGCAGTTCCCCTGACAGTGATGGAACTGAAGCTTTCTTT. The rearrangement uses TRBV28 and TRBJ1-1; tentative D call: TRBD1 (5 bases). The CDR3 is made up of 15 amino acids. Trimming stripped 4 bases from V and 5 bases from J, with 17 bases between. Germline-derived CDR1 and CDR2 are MDHEN and SYDVKM.